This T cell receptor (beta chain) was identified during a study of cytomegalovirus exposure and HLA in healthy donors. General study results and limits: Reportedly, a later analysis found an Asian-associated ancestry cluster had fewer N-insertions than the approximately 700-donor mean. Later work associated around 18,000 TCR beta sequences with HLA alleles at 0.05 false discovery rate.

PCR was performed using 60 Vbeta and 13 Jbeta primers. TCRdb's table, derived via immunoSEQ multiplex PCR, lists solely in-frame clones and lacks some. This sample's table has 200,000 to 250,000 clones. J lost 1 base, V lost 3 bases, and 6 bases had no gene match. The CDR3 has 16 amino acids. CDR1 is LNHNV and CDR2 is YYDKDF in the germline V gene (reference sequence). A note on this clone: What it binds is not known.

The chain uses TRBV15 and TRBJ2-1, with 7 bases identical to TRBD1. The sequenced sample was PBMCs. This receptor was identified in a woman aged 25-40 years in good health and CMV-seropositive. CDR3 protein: CATSSGDSPSYNEQFF. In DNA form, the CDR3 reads TGTGCCACCAGCAGTGGGGACAGCCCTTCCTACAATGAGCAGTTCTTC.